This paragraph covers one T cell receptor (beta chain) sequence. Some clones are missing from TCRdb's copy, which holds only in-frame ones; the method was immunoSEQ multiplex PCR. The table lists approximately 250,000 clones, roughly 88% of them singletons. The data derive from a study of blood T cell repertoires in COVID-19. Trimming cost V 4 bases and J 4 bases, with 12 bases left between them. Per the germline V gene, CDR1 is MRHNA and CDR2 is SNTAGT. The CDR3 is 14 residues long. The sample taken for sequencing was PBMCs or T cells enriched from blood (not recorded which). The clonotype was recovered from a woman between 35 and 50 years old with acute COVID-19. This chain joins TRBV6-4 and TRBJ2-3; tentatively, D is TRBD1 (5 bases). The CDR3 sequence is CASSVAGQADTQYF. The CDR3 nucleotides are TGTGCCAGCAGTGTGGCAGGACAAGCAGATACGCAGTATTTT.